These 25 T cell receptor beta chains originate from one sample sequenced in a study of shared clonotypes between healthy human individuals. CD45RO-negative, CCR7-selected cells formed the naive CD8 fraction, which excluded terminally differentiated effector memory CD45RA+ cells. Repertoires were generated with immunoSEQ multiplex PCR, while TCRdb's copy carries only in-frame clones and drops some. The repertoire holds almost 700,000 clones, approximately 90% seen once, with 24% in the top ten. The sequenced sample consisted of naive CD8+ T cells sorted from blood. The receptor source for this set is a man aged 25-45 years in good health.

The CDR3 here is CASSDYGHEQYF. CDR3 sequence (DNA): TGTGCCAGCAGCGATTACGGACACGAGCAGTACTTC. The chain carries TRBV9 and TRBJ2-7; the D is unclear. CDR1 SGDLS and CDR2 YYNGEE come from the germline V gene. The CDR3 is made up of 12 amino acids. The V end lost 3 bases, the J end lost 5 bases, and 9 bases lay between the germline ends.

The CDR3 DNA follows: TGTGCCAGCAGCGTAGATGGGGACGGCAATCAGCCCCAGCATTTT. It encodes CASSVDGDGNQPQHF. This rearrangement joins TRBV9 to TRBJ1-5; a weak D match, TRBD1 (5 bases). The CDR3 totals 15 residues. Germline assignment: CDR1 SGDLS and CDR2 YYNGEE. Deletions cut 0 bases from V and 2 bases from J, with 9 bases between.

J is TRBJ2-5 and V is TRBV14; D is unclear. Germline lookup yields CDR1 SGHDN and CDR2 FVKESK. The V gene lost 2 bases and the J gene lost 0 bases, with 7 bases spanning the gap. CDR3 length: 14 amino acids. The CDR3 DNA follows: TGTGCCAGCAGCCAACTTGGGTACCAAGAGACCCAGTACTTC. As protein: CASSQLGYQETQYF.

The rearrangement uses TRBV29-1 and TRBJ1-5; D unclear. Trimming removed 0 bases from V and 4 bases from J, with 7 bases in between. Looked up from germline, CDR1 is SQVTM and CDR2 is ANQGSEA. This CDR3 contains 13 residues. The CDR3 sequence is CSVEEGRNQPQHF. DNA of the CDR3: TGCAGCGTTGAAGAGGGCCGAAATCAGCCCCAGCATTTT.

The chain joins TRBV7-2 to TRBJ2-3; 7 bases agree with TRBD1. The germline V gene encodes CDR1 SGHTA and CDR2 FQGNSA. CDR3 length: 15 amino acids. With V trimmed by 4 bases and J by 4 bases, 8 bases remained unmatched. CDR3 residues: CASSSTRDSSDTQYF. The CDR3 bases are TGTGCCAGCAGCTCAACCCGGGACAGCTCAGATACGCAGTATTTT.

This clone was counted between two and nine times. The chain links TRBV7-9 to TRBJ1-2; D is unresolved. The CDR3 has 15 amino acids. The V and J ends lost 2 bases and 4 bases respectively, with 14 bases between them. Germline assignment: CDR1 SEHNR and CDR2 FQNEAQ (reference sequence). CDR3 coding DNA: TGTGCCAGCAGCTTATCCCGGGGTCTCAGCTATGGCTACACCTTC. Its protein product is CASSLSRGLSYGYTF.

The sample holds one count of this clone. The chain employs TRBV7-2 and TRBJ2-7; the match to TRBD2 covers 8 bases. The CDR3 sequence is 16 residues long. Looked up from germline, CDR1 is SGHTA and CDR2 is FQGNSA. J was trimmed by 5 bases and V by 0 bases; bases with no gene match: 9. CDR3 DNA: TGTGCCAGCAGCTTAGCGTTTGGAGCGGGAGCGGACGAGCAGTACTTC. This sequence encodes CASSLAFGAGADEQYF.

The chain combines TRBV4-3 with TRBJ2-2, with D possibly matching TRBD1 (6 bases). The V gene's germline CDR1 is LGHNA and CDR2 YSLEER. V was cut by 7 bases and J by 1 base, with 10 bases left in between. This CDR3 is built from 14 residues. The CDR3 protein is CASTWTVNTGELFF. The CDR3, as DNA: TGCGCCAGCACCTGGACAGTGAACACCGGGGAGCTGTTTTTT.

The genes are TRBV19 and TRBJ2-7; TRBD1 matches 8 bases. Trimming took 2 bases from V and 7 from J; bases not matched to a gene: 4. This CDR3 is built from 13 residues. Per the germline V gene, CDR1 is LNHDA and CDR2 is SQIVND (reference sequence). CDR3 sequence (DNA): TGTGCCAGTAGTATAACAGGGGGTGTTGAGCAGTACTTC. As protein: CASSITGGVEQYF.

The rearrangement links TRBV6-6 to TRBJ2-7, with 9 bases that match TRBD2. The germline V gene has CDR1 MNHNY and CDR2 SVGAGI (reference sequence). The V segment lost 6 bases and the J segment 3 bases; nucleotides outside the gene matches: 6. There are 14 residues in the CDR3. CDR3 amino acids: CASSHGLAYYEQYF. As DNA, the CDR3 is TGTGCCAGCAGCCACGGACTAGCGTACTACGAGCAGTACTTC.

This chain links TRBV11-2 with TRBJ2-5, with a tentative D call TRBD1 (5 bases). The germline gives CDR1 SGHAT, CDR2 FQNNGV. The CDR3 sequence is 14 residues long. Trimming shortened V by 4 bases and J by 2 bases, and 11 bases separated the two germline ends. The CDR3 DNA follows: TGTGCCAGCAGCTATCAGGGTAATCAAGAGACCCAGTACTTC. It yields the protein CASSYQGNQETQYF.

The rearrangement joins TRBV6-6 to TRBJ2-7, with D maybe TRBD2 (5 bases). From germline, CDR1 is MNHNY and CDR2 SVGAGI (reference sequence). Trimming took off 0 bases at V and 3 bases at J, with 12 bases between the two ends. This CDR3 region has 15 residues. This CDR3 is CASSYSLDSGYEQYF. CDR3 in DNA: TGTGCCAGCAGTTACTCGTTGGACTCTGGCTACGAGCAGTACTTC.

V usage is TRBV15 and J usage is TRBJ2-7; 7 bases line up with TRBD1. This CDR3 is built from 14 residues. With V trimmed by 3 bases and J by 6 bases, 8 bases remained unmatched. Germline assignment: CDR1 LNHNV and CDR2 YYDKDF (reference sequence). The CDR3 here is CATSRTGNPTEQYF. The CDR3 coding sequence is TGTGCCACCAGCAGGACAGGGAACCCTACCGAGCAGTACTTC.

DNA of the CDR3: TGCAGCGTTGAAGATCCCAGCTCGGATACGCAGTATTTT. Its translation: CSVEDPSSDTQYF. V and J are TRBV29-1 and TRBJ2-3; D is unresolved. CDR3 size: 13 residues. V shed 0 bases and J shed 6 bases, with 10 bases lying between them. Germline CDR1 reads SQVTM; CDR2 reads ANQGSEA.

The rearrangement joins TRBV2 to TRBJ1-5; 7 bases agree with TRBD1. The germline V gene has CDR1 SNHLY and CDR2 FYNNEI. The CDR3 is 17 amino acids. Trimming took 4 bases from V and 7 from J; bases not matched to a gene: 16. The CDR3 loop reads CASSVGPHDRVGQPQHF. CDR3 DNA sequence: TGTGCCAGCAGTGTAGGTCCCCATGACAGGGTAGGGCAGCCCCAGCATTTT.

The chain uses TRBV19 and TRBJ2-1, with 7 bases identical to TRBD1. Germline trimming cut 8 bases from V and 4 bases from J; bases unmatched to any gene: 8. The CDR3 consists of 14 residues. The germline V gene has CDR1 LNHDA and CDR2 SQIVND (reference sequence). CDR3 coding DNA: TGTGCCAGTTTGGCCGGGACAGAATACAATGAGCAGTTCTTC. It encodes CASLAGTEYNEQFF.

The genes are TRBV5-6 and TRBJ2-1; TRBD2 agrees at 7 bases. CDR1 is SGHDT and CDR2 is YYEEEE in the germline V gene. Germline trimming cut 2 bases from V and 6 bases from J; bases unmatched to any gene: 5. The CDR3 spans 14 residues. This CDR3 is CASSFQRDFNEQFF. In nucleotides, the CDR3 is TGTGCCAGCAGCTTCCAGCGGGATTTCAATGAGCAGTTCTTC.

The chain uses TRBV4-1 and TRBJ2-5, with a weak D call TRBD1 (6 bases). Germline V gene lookup returns CDR1 MGHRA and CDR2 YSYEKL. Between the trimmed V and J ends, which lost 2 bases and 2 bases, there was a span of 9 bases. The CDR3 is 14 residues long. Here the CDR3 DNA reads TGCGCCAGCAGCCAACCGGACAGACAAGAGACCCAGTACTTC. It specifies CASSQPDRQETQYF.

The genes are TRBV7-6 and TRBJ2-1, with D maybe TRBD2 (6 bases). Per germline, CDR1 SGHVS and CDR2 FNYEAQ. This CDR3 contains 16 residues. V lost 1 base to trimming and J lost 2 bases, with 12 bases between them. The CDR3 reads CASSLEGGNPYNEQFF. CDR3 DNA sequence: TGTGCCAGCAGCTTAGAGGGCGGGAACCCCTACAATGAGCAGTTCTTC.

This rearrangement joins TRBV18 to TRBJ1-1; the match to TRBD1 covers 7 bases. In germline, CDR1 is KGHSH, CDR2 LQKENI. The V segment lost 3 bases and the J segment 6 bases; nucleotides outside the gene matches: 7. CDR3 length: 14 residues. Here the CDR3 DNA reads TGTGCCAGCTCACCGAGACAGGGATCCCCTGAAGCTTTCTTT. Amino acids: CASSPRQGSPEAFF.

The chain joins TRBV11-2 to TRBJ2-7, with TRBD1 identical over 12 bases. This CDR3 region has 18 residues. From germline, CDR1 is SGHAT and CDR2 FQNNGV. V gave up 5 bases and J gave up 0 bases; unmatched junction bases: 11. As DNA, the CDR3 is TGTGCCAGCAGCAACTTCCCGGGACAGGGGGCCAGCTCCTACGAGCAGTACTTC. Its translation: CASSNFPGQGASSYEQYF.

The genes are TRBV27 and TRBJ2-7; D uncertain. Trimming took 4 bases from V and 0 from J, leaving 7 bases between them. The V gene's germline CDR1 is MNHEY and CDR2 SMNVEV (reference sequence). The CDR3 consists of 13 residues. The DNA for the CDR3 is TGTGCCAGCAGTTCCCCCCCCTCCTACGAGCAGTACTTC. Protein product: CASSSPPSYEQYF.

The V call is TRBV4-2, the J call TRBJ2-3; no clear D gene. Germline CDR1 and CDR2: LGHNA and YNFKEQ. The ends were cut back, 1 base at V and 2 bases at J, with 7 bases in the middle. The length of the CDR3 is 14 residues. CDR3 loop: CASSQAGPTDTQYF. CDR3 nucleotides: TGTGCCAGCAGCCAAGCTGGACCCACAGATACGCAGTATTTT.

The chain uses TRBV6-1 and TRBJ2-5; 7 nucleotides align to TRBD1. CDR3 size: 14 residues. Germline V lookup: CDR1 MNHNS, CDR2 SASEGT. The junction had 5 bases not matched to a gene; V was cut back by 2 bases and J by 5 bases. In DNA, the CDR3 is TGTGCCAGCAGTGAAAAGGGACAGCCTGAGACCCAGTACTTC. Encoded protein: CASSEKGQPETQYF.

As for this clone: The same CDR3 arises from other DNA sequences in this sample as well. The V and J genes are TRBV27 and TRBJ2-2; the D is unclear. CDR3 size: 13 residues. Trimming took 8 bases from V and 6 from J, leaving 13 bases between them. Looked up from germline, CDR1 is MNHEY and CDR2 is SMNVEV (reference sequence). This CDR3 is CASSPLTAGELFF. The CDR3 DNA is TGTGCCAGCTCTCCCCTCACCGCCGGGGAGCTGTTTTTT.